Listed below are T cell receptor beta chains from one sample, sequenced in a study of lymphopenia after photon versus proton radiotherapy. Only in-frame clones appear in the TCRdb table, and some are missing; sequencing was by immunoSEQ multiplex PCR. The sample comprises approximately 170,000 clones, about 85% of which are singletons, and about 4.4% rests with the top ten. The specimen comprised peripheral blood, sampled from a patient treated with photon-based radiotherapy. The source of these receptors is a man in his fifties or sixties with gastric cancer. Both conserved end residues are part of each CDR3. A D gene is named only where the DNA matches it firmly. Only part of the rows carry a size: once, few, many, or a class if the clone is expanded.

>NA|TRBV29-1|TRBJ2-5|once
TGCAGCGTTGGTGGACTTGGGGGGAGCCAAGAGACCCAGTACTTC
CSVGGLGGSQETQYF
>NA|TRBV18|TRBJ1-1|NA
TGTGCCAGCTCACCACAGTCAGCAATGAACACTGAAGCTTTCTTT
CASSPQSAMNTEAFF
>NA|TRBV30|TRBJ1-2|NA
TGTGCCTGGAGTGTACCCCAGGTCCTAGTCGGTGGCTACACCTTC
CAWSVPQVLVGGYTF
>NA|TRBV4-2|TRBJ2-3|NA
TGTGCCAGCAGCCCCCGAACGGCTAGCGTCACAGATACGCAGTATTTT
CASSPRTASVTDTQYF
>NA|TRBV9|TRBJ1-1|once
TGTGCCAGCAGCGTAGCTACAGGACAGTATGAAGCTTTCTTT
CASSVATGQYEAFF
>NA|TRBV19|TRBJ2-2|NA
TGTGCCAGTAGAACAGGGAGGATATCGGCCGGGGAGCTGTTTTTT
CASRTGRISAGELFF
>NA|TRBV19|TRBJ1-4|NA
TGTGCCAGTACCTGGAAGGCAGGGGAGGAAAAACTGTTTTTT
CASTWKAGEEKLFF
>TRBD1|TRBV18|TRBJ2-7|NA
TGTGCCAGCTCACCACGGACAGGGGACCCCTACGAGCAGTACTTC
CASSPRTGDPYEQYF
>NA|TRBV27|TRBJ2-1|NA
TGTGCCAGCAGTTTGAGCGGATCCTACAATGAGCAGTTCTTC
CASSLSGSYNEQFF
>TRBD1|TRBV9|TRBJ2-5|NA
TGTGCCAGCAGCGTAGACCACGGACAGGGTGGGCAGACCCAGTACTTC
CASSVDHGQGGQTQYF
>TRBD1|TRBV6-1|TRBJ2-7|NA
TGTGCCAGCAGGCCCCAGGGGGTCTCCTACGAGCAGTACTTC
CASRPQGVSYEQYF
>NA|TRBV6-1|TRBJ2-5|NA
TGTGCCAGCAGTGAATCCGCGGGTGGGGGAGAAGAGACCCAGTACTTC
CASSESAGGGEETQYF
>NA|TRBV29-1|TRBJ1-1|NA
TGCAGCGTTGAAGGGAAGAACACTGAAGCTTTCTTT
CSVEGKNTEAFF
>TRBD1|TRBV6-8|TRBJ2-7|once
TGTGCCAGCAGTCAGGATGGACAGGCCGCCCGCTTCTACGAGCAGTACTTC
CASSQDGQAARFYEQYF
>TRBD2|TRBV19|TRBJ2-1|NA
TGTGCCAGTAGTATAGATCCTCCGGGACTAGCGGGGCGTAGCTCCTACAATGAGCAGTTCTTC
CASSIDPPGLAGRSSYNEQFF
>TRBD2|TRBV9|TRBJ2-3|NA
TGTGCCAGCAGCGAGGGACTAGCGGGAGGAGATACGCAGTATTTT
CASSEGLAGGDTQYF
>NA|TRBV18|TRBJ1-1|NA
TGTGCCAGCTCACCTCAATCCTCCACTGAAGCTTTCTTT
CASSPQSSTEAFF
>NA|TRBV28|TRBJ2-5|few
TGTGCCAGCAGTTTGGCTGGTCCGCAAGAGACCCAGTACTTC
CASSLAGPQETQYF
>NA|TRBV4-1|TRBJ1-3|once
TGCGCCAGCAGCCAAGATAGTCCAGGGTGGTCTGGAAACACCATATATTTT
CASSQDSPGWSGNTIYF
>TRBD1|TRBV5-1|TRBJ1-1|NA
TGCGCCAGCAGCGCCTCACAGGGGAGGGCGGCTGAAGCTTTCTTT
CASSASQGRAAEAFF
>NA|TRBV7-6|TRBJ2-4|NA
TGTGCCAGCAGCCCTACAGATGGAGGAAACATTCAGTACTTC
CASSPTDGGNIQYF
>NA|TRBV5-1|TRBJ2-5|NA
TGCGCCAGCAGCTTGGCGTTAAGCCACGGAGAGACCCAGTACTTC
CASSLALSHGETQYF
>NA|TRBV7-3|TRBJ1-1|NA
TGTGCCAGCAGCTTAATGGGAAGGTCGACTGAAGCTTTCTTT
CASSLMGRSTEAFF
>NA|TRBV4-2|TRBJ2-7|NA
TGTGCCAGCAGCCAAGATGTAACCTTTGGCGAGCAGTACTTC
CASSQDVTFGEQYF
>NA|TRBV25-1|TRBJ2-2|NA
TGTGCCAGCACCCCCGGGCGCGGCCTTGCCGGGGAGCTGTTTTTT
CASTPGRGLAGELFF
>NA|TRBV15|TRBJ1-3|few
TGTGCCACCAGCAGAGATGCAGGGGCTGGAAACACCATATATTTT
CATSRDAGAGNTIYF
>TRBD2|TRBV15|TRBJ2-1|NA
TGTGCCACCAGCAGAGATCGGACTAGCGACAATGAGCAGTTCTTC
CATSRDRTSDNEQFF
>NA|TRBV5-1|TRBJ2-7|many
TGCGCCAGCAGCCCTTCCGGGTACGAGCAGTACTTC
CASSPSGYEQYF
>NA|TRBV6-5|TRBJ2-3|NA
TGTGCCAGCACTTCGGGAGTCCCCACAGATACGCAGTATTTT
CASTSGVPTDTQYF
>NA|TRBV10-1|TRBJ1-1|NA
TGCGCCAGCAGACGGGGGATGAACACTGAAGCTTTCTTT
CASRRGMNTEAFF
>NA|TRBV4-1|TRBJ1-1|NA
TGCGCCAGCACCTACACAACCGCCGGGACAAAAGACACTGAAGCTTTCTTT
CASTYTTAGTKDTEAFF
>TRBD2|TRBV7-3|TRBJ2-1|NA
TGTGCCAGCAGTCCCGGACTAGCGGGAGGTAATGAGCAGTTCTTC
CASSPGLAGGNEQFF
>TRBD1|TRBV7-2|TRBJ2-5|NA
TGTGCCAGCAGCGCCCGGACAGGGGCGAGAGGGGAGACCCAGTACTTC
CASSARTGARGETQYF
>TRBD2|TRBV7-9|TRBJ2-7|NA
TGTGCCAGCAGCTCAGGGACTAGCGTATACTACGAGCAGTACTTC
CASSSGTSVYYEQYF
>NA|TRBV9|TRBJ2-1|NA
TGTGCCAGCAGCGTAGCTTATGGTACTGAGCAGTTCTTC
CASSVAYGTEQFF
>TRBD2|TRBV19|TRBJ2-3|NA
TGTGCCAGTAGTATAGATCCTCGGGAGGGAAGGACAGATACGCAGTATTTT
CASSIDPREGRTDTQYF
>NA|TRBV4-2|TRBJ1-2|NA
TGTGCCAGCAGCCAATCCGGAGCTAACTATGGCTACACCTTC
CASSQSGANYGYTF
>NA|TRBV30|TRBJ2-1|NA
TGTGCCTGGAGTGTACCTGTAGATGAGCAGTTCTTC
CAWSVPVDEQFF
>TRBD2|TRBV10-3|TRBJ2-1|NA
TGTGCCATCATGGGACTAGCGGGACACAATGAGCAGTTCTTC
CAIMGLAGHNEQFF